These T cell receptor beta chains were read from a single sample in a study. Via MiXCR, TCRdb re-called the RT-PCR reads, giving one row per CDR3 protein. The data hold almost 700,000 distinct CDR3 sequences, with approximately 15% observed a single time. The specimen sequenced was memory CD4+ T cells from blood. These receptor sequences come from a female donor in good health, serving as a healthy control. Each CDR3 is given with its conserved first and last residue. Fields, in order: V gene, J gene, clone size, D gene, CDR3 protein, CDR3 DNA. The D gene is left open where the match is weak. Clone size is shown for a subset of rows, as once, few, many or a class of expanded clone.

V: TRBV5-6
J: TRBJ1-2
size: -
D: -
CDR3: CASSLAQGTGRYTF
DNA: TGTGCCAGCAGCTTGGCCCAGGGAACTGGCCGCTACACCTTC

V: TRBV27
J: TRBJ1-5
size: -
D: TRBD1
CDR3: CASSLLSGGGYIQPQHF
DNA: TGTGCCAGCAGTTTATTGTCAGGGGGAGGATATATTCAGCCCCAGCATTTT

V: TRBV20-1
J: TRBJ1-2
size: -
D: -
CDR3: CSAPNIRSGYTF
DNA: TGCAGTGCTCCCAACATCAGGAGCGGCTACACCTTC

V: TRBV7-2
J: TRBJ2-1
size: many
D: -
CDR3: CASSLGGARYNEQFF
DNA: TGTGCCAGCAGCTTAGGGGGGGCGAGGTACAATGAGCAGTTCTTC

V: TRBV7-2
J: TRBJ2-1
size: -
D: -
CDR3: CASSFGPGNEQFF
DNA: TGTGCCAGCAGCTTCGGCCCCGGCAATGAGCAGTTCTTC

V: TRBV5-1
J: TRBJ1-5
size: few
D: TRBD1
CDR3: CASSPTGQQNQPQHF
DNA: TGCGCCAGCAGCCCGACGGGACAGCAAAATCAGCCCCAGCATTTT

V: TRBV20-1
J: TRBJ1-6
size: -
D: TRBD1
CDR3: CSARDRDRGQNSPLNF
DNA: TGCAGTGCTAGAGATCGGGACAGGGGGCAGAATTCACCCCTCAACTTT

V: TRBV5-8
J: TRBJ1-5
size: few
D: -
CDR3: CASSLGGPGRGQPQHF
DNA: TGTGCCAGCAGCTTGGGGGGCCCAGGGAGGGGTCAGCCCCAGCATTTT

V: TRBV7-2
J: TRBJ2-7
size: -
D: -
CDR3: CASSLSAQQSYEQYF
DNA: TGTGCCAGCAGCTTAAGTGCGCAACAATCCTACGAGCAGTACTTC

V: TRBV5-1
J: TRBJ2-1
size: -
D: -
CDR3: CASSLDRVGYNEQFF
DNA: TGCGCCAGCAGCTTGGACAGGGTGGGTTACAATGAGCAGTTCTTC

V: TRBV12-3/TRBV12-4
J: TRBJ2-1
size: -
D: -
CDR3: CASSQNSVEQFF
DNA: TGTGCCAGCAGTCAGAACTCCGTTGAGCAGTTCTTC

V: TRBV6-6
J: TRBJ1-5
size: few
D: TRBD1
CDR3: CASSDPDRGRSQHF
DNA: TGTGCCAGCAGTGATCCGGACAGGGGTCGATCCCAGCATTTT

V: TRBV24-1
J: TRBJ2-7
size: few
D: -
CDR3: CATSASRRVYYEQYF
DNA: TGTGCCACCAGCGCCTCTCGACGGGTTTACTACGAGCAGTACTTC

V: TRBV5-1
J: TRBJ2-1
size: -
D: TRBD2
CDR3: CASSLPGLAGRNYNEQFF
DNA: TGCGCCAGCAGCTTACCGGGACTAGCGGGCAGGAACTACAATGAGCAGTTCTTC

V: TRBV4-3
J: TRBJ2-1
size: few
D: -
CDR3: CASSPDPQVNAYNEQFF
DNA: TGCGCCAGCAGCCCCGACCCCCAGGTAAACGCCTACAATGAGCAGTTCTTC

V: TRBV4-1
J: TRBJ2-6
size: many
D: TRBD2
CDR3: CASSQDLGIAGSGANVLTF
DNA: TGCGCCAGCAGCCAAGATCTTGGGATAGCGGGTTCTGGGGCCAACGTCCTGACTTTC

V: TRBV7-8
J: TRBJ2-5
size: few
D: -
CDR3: CASCPGGGLQETQYF
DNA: TGTGCCAGCTGCCCGGGGGGCGGACTCCAAGAGACCCAGTACTTC

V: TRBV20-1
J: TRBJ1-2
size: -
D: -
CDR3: CSARDLTTNYGYTF
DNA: TGCAGTGCTAGAGATCTTACGACTAACTATGGCTACACCTTC

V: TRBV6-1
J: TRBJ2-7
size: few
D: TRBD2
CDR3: CASSERGPGTGGEQYF
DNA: TGTGCCAGCAGTGAAAGGGGACCCGGGACGGGAGGTGAGCAGTACTTC

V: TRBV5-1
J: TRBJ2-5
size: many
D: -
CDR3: CASSPRGETQYF
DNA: TGTGCCAGCAGTCCGCGCGGGGAGACCCAGTACTTC

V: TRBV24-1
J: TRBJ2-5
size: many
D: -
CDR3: CATSDPFISQETQYF
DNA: TGTGCCACCAGTGACCCGTTTATTTCCCAAGAGACCCAGTACTTC

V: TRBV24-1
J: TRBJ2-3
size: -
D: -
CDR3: CATSAGWTDTQYF
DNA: TGTGCCACCTCCGCGGGGTGGACAGATACGCAGTATTTT

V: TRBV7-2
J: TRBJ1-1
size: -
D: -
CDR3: CASSLTNTGAFF
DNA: TGTGCCAGCAGCTTAACCAATACGGGGGCTTTCTTT

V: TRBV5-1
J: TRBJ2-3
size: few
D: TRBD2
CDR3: CASSLAATAGADTQYF
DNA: TGCGCCAGCAGCCTGGCGGCGACTGCGGGGGCAGATACGCAGTATTTT

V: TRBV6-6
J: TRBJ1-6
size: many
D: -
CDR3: CASNTDNSPLHF
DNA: TGTGCCAGCAACACAGATAATTCACCCCTCCACTTT

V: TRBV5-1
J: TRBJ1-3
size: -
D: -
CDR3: CASSSGDTSSGNTIYF
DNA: TGCGCCAGCAGCTCGGGGGACACCAGCTCTGGAAACACCATATATTTT

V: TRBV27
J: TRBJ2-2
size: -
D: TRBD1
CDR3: CASSFGTGATGELFF
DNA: TGTGCCAGCAGTTTTGGTACAGGGGCCACCGGGGAGCTGTTTTTT

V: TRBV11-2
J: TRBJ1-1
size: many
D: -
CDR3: CASSPMGGDMNTEAFF
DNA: TGTGCCAGCAGCCCAATGGGGGGCGACATGAACACTGAAGCTTTCTTT

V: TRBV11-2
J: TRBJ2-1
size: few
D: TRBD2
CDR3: CASSFLAGGNNEQFF
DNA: TGTGCCAGCAGCTTCCTAGCGGGAGGGAACAATGAGCAGTTCTTC

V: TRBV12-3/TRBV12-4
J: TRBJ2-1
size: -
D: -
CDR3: CASSLAGGPYNERFF
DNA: TGTGCCAGCAGTTTAGCCGGGGGGCCCTACAATGAGCGGTTCTTC

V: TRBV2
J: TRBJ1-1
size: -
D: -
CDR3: CAAGEYTEAFF
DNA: TGTGCTGCCGGCGAGTACACTGAAGCTTTCTTT

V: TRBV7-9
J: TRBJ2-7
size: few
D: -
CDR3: CASSLDSGRSYEQYF
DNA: TGTGCCAGCAGCTTAGACTCCGGCCGCTCCTACGAGCAGTACTTC

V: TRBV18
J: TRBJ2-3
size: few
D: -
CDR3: CASSLQGITDTQYF
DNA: TGTGCCAGCTCACTCCAGGGAATCACAGATACGCAGTATTTT

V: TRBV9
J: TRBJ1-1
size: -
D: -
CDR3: CASSVGFLMNTEAFF
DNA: TGTGCCAGCAGCGTAGGATTCCTCATGAACACTGAAGCTTTCTTT

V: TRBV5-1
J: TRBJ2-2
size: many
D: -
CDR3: CASSLEVNTGELFF
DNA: TGCGCCAGCAGCTTGGAGGTCAACACCGGGGAGCTGTTTTTT

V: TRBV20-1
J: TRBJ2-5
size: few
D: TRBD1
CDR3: CSASRTGGVQTQYF
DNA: TGCAGTGCTAGCCGGACAGGGGGCGTACAGACCCAGTACTTC

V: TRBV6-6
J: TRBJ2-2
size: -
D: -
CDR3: CASSYSSMNTGELFF
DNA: TGTGCCAGCAGTTACTCGAGTATGAACACCGGGGAGCTGTTTTTT

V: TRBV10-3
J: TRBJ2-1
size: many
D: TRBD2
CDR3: CAISQPTSAKYNEQFF
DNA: TGTGCCATCAGCCAGCCAACTAGCGCTAAATACAATGAGCAGTTCTTC

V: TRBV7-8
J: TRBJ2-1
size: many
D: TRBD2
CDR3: CASSLMGLAGEHEQFF
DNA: TGTGCCAGCAGCTTAATGGGACTAGCGGGAGAGCATGAGCAGTTCTTC

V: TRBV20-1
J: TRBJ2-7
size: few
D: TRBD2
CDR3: CSAGGGSSYEQYF
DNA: TGCAGTGCCGGGGGGGGGAGCTCCTACGAGCAGTACTTC

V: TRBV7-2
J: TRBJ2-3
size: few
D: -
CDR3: CASSALQGADTQYF
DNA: TGTGCCAGCAGCGCCCTACAAGGTGCCGATACGCAGTATTTT

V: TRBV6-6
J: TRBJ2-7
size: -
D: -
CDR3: CASSYSSELSEQYF
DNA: TGTGCCAGCAGTTACTCGTCGGAATTGAGCGAGCAGTACTTC

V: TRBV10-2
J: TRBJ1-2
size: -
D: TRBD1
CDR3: CASSEQGRGYTF
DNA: TGCGCCAGCAGTGAACAGGGGAGAGGCTACACCTTC

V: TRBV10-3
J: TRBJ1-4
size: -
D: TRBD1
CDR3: CAISAGQGLKEKLFF
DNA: TGTGCCATCAGTGCAGGACAGGGTTTAAAAGAAAAACTGTTTTTT

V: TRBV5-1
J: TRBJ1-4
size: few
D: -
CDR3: CASSLAGTNEKLFF
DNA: TGCGCCAGCAGCTTGGCGGGTACTAATGAAAAACTGTTTTTT

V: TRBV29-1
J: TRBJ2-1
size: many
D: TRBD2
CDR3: CSADTGTRTEQFF
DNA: TGCAGCGCGGATACCGGGACTAGGACTGAGCAGTTCTTC

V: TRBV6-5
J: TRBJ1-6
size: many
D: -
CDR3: CASSYGAGVNSPLHF
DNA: TGTGCCAGCAGTTACGGGGCAGGGGTGAATTCACCCCTCCACTTT

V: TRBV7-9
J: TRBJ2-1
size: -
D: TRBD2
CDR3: CASSLAPTSGSYNEQFF
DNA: TGTGCCAGCAGCTTAGCCCCGACTAGCGGGAGTTACAATGAGCAGTTCTTC

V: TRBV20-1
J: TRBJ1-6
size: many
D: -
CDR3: CSAPQRQSEGSPLHF
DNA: TGCAGTGCTCCTCAGAGACAGTCCGAGGGGTCACCCCTCCACTTT

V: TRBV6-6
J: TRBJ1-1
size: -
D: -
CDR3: CASSYFWQGPDTEAFF
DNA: TGTGCCAGCAGTTACTTTTGGCAGGGGCCGGACACTGAAGCTTTCTTT

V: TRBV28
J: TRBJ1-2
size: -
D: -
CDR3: CASSSPAARGYTF
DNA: TGTGCCAGCAGTTCCCCAGCGGCTCGGGGCTACACCTTC

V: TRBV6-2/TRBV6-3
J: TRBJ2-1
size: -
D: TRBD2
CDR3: CASSYSGLAGSEQFF
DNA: TGTGCCAGCAGTTACTCGGGACTAGCGGGCTCCGAGCAGTTCTTC

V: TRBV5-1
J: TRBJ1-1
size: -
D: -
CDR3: CASSLFGLNTEAFF
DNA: TGCGCCAGCAGCTTGTTCGGGTTGAACACTGAAGCTTTCTTT